Listed below are T cell receptor beta chains from one sample, sequenced in a study of blood T cell repertoires in COVID-19. Clones were read by immunoSEQ multiplex PCR, and TCRdb kept only the in-frame ones, dropping some. The sample lists around 330,000 clones; about 87% were seen once. Material: PBMCs or T cells enriched from blood (not recorded which). Receptors originate from a woman between 18 and 30 years old who had recovered from COVID-19. Both conserved end residues are part of each CDR3. The D gene is left open where the match is weak. Clone size is not always given. Where it is, it says once, few, many or a class for expanded clones.

D gene,clone size,J gene,V gene,CDR3 protein,CDR3 DNA
NA,once,TRBJ2-2,TRBV7-3,CASRASSPGGELFF,TGTGCCAGCAGGGCATCTAGCCCGGGCGGGGAGCTGTTTTTT
NA,few,TRBJ1-3,TRBV21-1,CAMPGISASGNTIYF,TGTGCCATGCCGGGGATTAGTGCCTCTGGAAACACCATATATTTT
TRBD1,NA,TRBJ2-1,TRBV10-3,CAISPGTALYNEQFF,TGTGCCATCAGCCCCGGGACAGCATTATACAATGAGCAGTTCTTC
TRBD1,NA,TRBJ1-2,TRBV6-2/TRBV6-3,CASSSRTGYGYTF,TGTGCCAGCAGTTCACGGACAGGGTATGGCTACACCTTC
TRBD2,NA,TRBJ2-1,TRBV30,CAWAAGLAEHNEQFF,TGTGCCTGGGCAGCGGGACTAGCGGAACACAATGAGCAGTTCTTC
NA,NA,TRBJ2-2,TRBV2,CASSEAGQGTGELFF,TGTGCCAGCAGTGAAGCGGGGCAGGGAACCGGGGAGCTGTTTTTT
NA,NA,TRBJ1-1,TRBV6-6,CASSPQQGGTEAFF,TGTGCCAGCAGTCCTCAACAGGGTGGCACTGAAGCTTTCTTT
TRBD1,NA,TRBJ1-2,TRBV4-1,CASSRTWTGVRSYGYTF,TGCGCCAGCAGCCGGACTTGGACAGGGGTGCGTAGCTATGGCTACACCTTC
TRBD2,NA,TRBJ2-7,TRBV28,CASSQFGTSGPKSYEQYF,TGTGCCAGCAGTCAGTTCGGGACTAGCGGGCCAAAGTCCTACGAGCAGTACTTC
NA,NA,TRBJ1-1,TRBV28,CASSLTLGPNTEAFF,TGTGCCAGCAGTTTGACACTGGGGCCAAACACTGAAGCTTTCTTT
TRBD2,NA,TRBJ2-5,TRBV5-1,CASSLQLAGDEETQYF,TGCGCCAGCAGCCTTCAACTAGCGGGGGACGAAGAGACCCAGTACTTC
NA,NA,TRBJ2-5,TRBV29-1,CSVAGRHQETQYF,TGCAGCGTCGCGGGACGCCACCAAGAGACCCAGTACTTC
TRBD1,NA,TRBJ2-1,TRBV27,CASSWGQGNEQFF,TGTGCCAGCAGCTGGGGACAGGGAAATGAGCAGTTCTTC
NA,NA,TRBJ1-2,TRBV6-2/TRBV6-3,CASSTRNRGAGNYGYTF,TGTGCCAGCAGTACGAGAAACCGGGGGGCAGGAAACTATGGCTACACCTTC
TRBD1,NA,TRBJ2-1,TRBV28,CATWDSSYNEQFF,TGTGCCACATGGGACAGCTCCTACAATGAGCAGTTCTTC
TRBD1,once,TRBJ2-5,TRBV7-9,CASSTTGGGYQETQYF,TGTGCCAGCAGCACGACAGGGGGAGGGTACCAAGAGACCCAGTACTTC
NA,NA,TRBJ1-1,TRBV28,CASSLAGRLYTEAFF,TGTGCCAGCAGTTTGGCAGGGCGGTTATACACTGAAGCTTTCTTT
TRBD2,NA,TRBJ2-4,TRBV4-3,CASSQDRNLGGRAKNIQYF,TGCGCCAGCAGCCAAGATCGGAACCTGGGCGGGAGGGCCAAAAACATTCAGTACTTC
NA,NA,TRBJ1-1,TRBV11-3,CASEKAGNTEAFF,TGTGCCAGCGAAAAAGCAGGGAACACTGAAGCTTTCTTT
NA,NA,TRBJ2-1,TRBV5-1,CASTFQIGEYNEQFF,TGCGCCAGCACTTTTCAAATCGGAGAATACAATGAGCAGTTCTTC
TRBD1,NA,TRBJ1-4,TRBV19,CASSTTGVANEKLFF,TGTGCCAGTAGTACTACAGGGGTGGCCAATGAAAAACTGTTTTTT
NA,few,TRBJ2-3,TRBV7-2,CASSSPSTDTQYF,TGTGCCAGCAGCTCCCCTAGCACAGATACGCAGTATTTT
NA,once,TRBJ1-4,TRBV21-1,CASSKWDKDTDNEKLFF,TGTGCCAGCAGCAAATGGGATAAGGACACCGATAATGAAAAACTGTTTTTT
NA,NA,TRBJ1-2,TRBV28,CASSDQPARYGYTF,TGTGCCAGCAGTGATCAGCCCGCTAGGTATGGCTACACCTTC
TRBD1,once,TRBJ1-5,TRBV30,CAWSTQRQGPYSNQPQHF,TGTGCCTGGAGTACGCAACGACAGGGGCCTTATAGCAATCAGCCCCAGCATTTT
TRBD1,NA,TRBJ2-7,TRBV4-1,CASSQEAVQGAGEQYF,TGCGCCAGCAGCCAAGAGGCTGTGCAGGGGGCAGGCGAGCAGTACTTC
NA,NA,TRBJ2-6,TRBV4-1,CASSQDMRISGANVLTF,TGCGCCAGCAGCCAAGATATGAGGATCTCTGGGGCCAACGTCCTGACTTTC
TRBD2,NA,TRBJ2-1,TRBV27,CASSFRTSGGYNEQFF,TGTGCCAGCAGTTTCCGGACTAGCGGGGGGTACAATGAGCAGTTCTTC
NA,NA,TRBJ2-1,TRBV19,CATSPGSDEQFF,TGTGCCACCTCACCGGGGAGCGATGAGCAGTTCTTC
NA,NA,TRBJ1-2,TRBV5-5,CASSLGYRGGYTF,TGTGCCAGCAGCTTGGGGTACCGGGGAGGCTACACCTTC
NA,NA,TRBJ1-5,TRBV7-8,CASSLAGASQPQHF,TGTGCCAGCAGCTTAGCGGGGGCGAGTCAGCCCCAGCATTTT
TRBD1,NA,TRBJ1-1,TRBV7-9,CASSPGQGGDGTEAFF,TGTGCCAGCAGCCCCGGACAGGGGGGAGATGGGACTGAAGCTTTCTTT
TRBD1,NA,TRBJ1-1,TRBV14,CASSRRRTGSDTEAFF,TGTGCCAGCAGCCGAAGAAGGACAGGGTCGGACACTGAAGCTTTCTTT
TRBD1,NA,TRBJ1-2,TRBV18,CASSPPGITGQGFGYTF,TGTGCCAGCTCACCTCCCGGAATTACGGGACAGGGGTTTGGCTACACCTTC
NA,NA,TRBJ1-2,TRBV19,CASSIDLPGTLGYTF,TGTGCCAGTAGTATAGATCTCCCGGGAACATTGGGCTACACCTTC
TRBD1,once,TRBJ1-5,TRBV6-5,CASKGAGSNQPQHF,TGTGCCAGCAAGGGGGCTGGGAGCAATCAGCCCCAGCATTTT
TRBD2,once,TRBJ2-3,TRBV11-3,CASRRGTSGRALDTQYF,TGTGCCAGCAGGCGGGGGACTAGCGGGAGGGCCTTAGATACGCAGTATTTT
NA,NA,TRBJ2-1,TRBV7-7,CASSSLGQNNEQFF,TGTGCCAGCAGCTCCTTGGGGCAGAACAATGAGCAGTTCTTC
NA,few,TRBJ1-2,TRBV12-3/TRBV12-4,CASSLPPSYGYTF,TGTGCCAGCAGTTTACCCCCATCCTATGGCTACACCTTC
TRBD1,NA,TRBJ1-2,TRBV18,CASSLDRDGYTF,TGTGCCAGCTCACTGGACAGGGATGGCTACACCTTC
NA,NA,TRBJ1-1,TRBV27,CASRLSPLRGNVRPEAFF,TGTGCCAGCAGATTAAGCCCTCTTAGAGGGAACGTTAGGCCTGAAGCTTTCTTT
NA,NA,TRBJ1-1,TRBV2,CASSAGGFLNTEAFF,TGTGCCAGCAGTGCCGGGGGTTTTCTGAACACTGAAGCTTTCTTT
NA,once,TRBJ1-3,TRBV5-1,CASSPARVSSGNTIYF,TGCGCCAGCAGCCCGGCCAGGGTTAGCTCTGGAAACACCATATATTTT
TRBD1,NA,TRBJ2-1,TRBV9,CASSPPPGQGYNEQFF,TGTGCCAGCAGCCCCCCGCCTGGACAGGGCTACAATGAGCAGTTCTTC
TRBD1,NA,TRBJ1-6,TRBV30,CAWSAHRGNSPLHF,TGTGCCTGGAGCGCCCACAGGGGAAATTCACCCCTCCACTTT
NA,NA,TRBJ1-4,TRBV5-8,CASSRYGGNEKLFF,TGTGCCAGCAGTCGCTACGGGGGTAATGAAAAACTGTTTTTT
NA,NA,TRBJ2-7,TRBV5-1,CASSLGLNSPEQYF,TGCGCCAGCAGCTTGGGTCTTAATTCCCCTGAGCAGTACTTC
NA,few,TRBJ1-1,TRBV5-4,CASSSGMRAAEAFF,TGTGCCAGCAGCTCCGGAATGAGGGCGGCTGAAGCTTTCTTT
NA,NA,TRBJ1-1,TRBV11-2,CASSLDMYTEAFF,TGTGCCAGCAGCTTAGATATGTACACTGAAGCTTTCTTT
TRBD2,NA,TRBJ2-1,TRBV20-1,CSASGGRVGHEQFF,TGCAGTGCTAGTGGTGGGAGGGTCGGGCATGAGCAGTTCTTC
NA,NA,TRBJ2-5,TRBV7-7,CASSHGSEWETQYF,TGTGCCAGCAGCCATGGGTCGGAGTGGGAGACCCAGTACTTC
NA,NA,TRBJ1-1,TRBV6-6,CASTHGGIRGRTEAFF,TGTGCCAGCACCCACGGGGGGATCCGTGGTCGAACTGAAGCTTTCTTT